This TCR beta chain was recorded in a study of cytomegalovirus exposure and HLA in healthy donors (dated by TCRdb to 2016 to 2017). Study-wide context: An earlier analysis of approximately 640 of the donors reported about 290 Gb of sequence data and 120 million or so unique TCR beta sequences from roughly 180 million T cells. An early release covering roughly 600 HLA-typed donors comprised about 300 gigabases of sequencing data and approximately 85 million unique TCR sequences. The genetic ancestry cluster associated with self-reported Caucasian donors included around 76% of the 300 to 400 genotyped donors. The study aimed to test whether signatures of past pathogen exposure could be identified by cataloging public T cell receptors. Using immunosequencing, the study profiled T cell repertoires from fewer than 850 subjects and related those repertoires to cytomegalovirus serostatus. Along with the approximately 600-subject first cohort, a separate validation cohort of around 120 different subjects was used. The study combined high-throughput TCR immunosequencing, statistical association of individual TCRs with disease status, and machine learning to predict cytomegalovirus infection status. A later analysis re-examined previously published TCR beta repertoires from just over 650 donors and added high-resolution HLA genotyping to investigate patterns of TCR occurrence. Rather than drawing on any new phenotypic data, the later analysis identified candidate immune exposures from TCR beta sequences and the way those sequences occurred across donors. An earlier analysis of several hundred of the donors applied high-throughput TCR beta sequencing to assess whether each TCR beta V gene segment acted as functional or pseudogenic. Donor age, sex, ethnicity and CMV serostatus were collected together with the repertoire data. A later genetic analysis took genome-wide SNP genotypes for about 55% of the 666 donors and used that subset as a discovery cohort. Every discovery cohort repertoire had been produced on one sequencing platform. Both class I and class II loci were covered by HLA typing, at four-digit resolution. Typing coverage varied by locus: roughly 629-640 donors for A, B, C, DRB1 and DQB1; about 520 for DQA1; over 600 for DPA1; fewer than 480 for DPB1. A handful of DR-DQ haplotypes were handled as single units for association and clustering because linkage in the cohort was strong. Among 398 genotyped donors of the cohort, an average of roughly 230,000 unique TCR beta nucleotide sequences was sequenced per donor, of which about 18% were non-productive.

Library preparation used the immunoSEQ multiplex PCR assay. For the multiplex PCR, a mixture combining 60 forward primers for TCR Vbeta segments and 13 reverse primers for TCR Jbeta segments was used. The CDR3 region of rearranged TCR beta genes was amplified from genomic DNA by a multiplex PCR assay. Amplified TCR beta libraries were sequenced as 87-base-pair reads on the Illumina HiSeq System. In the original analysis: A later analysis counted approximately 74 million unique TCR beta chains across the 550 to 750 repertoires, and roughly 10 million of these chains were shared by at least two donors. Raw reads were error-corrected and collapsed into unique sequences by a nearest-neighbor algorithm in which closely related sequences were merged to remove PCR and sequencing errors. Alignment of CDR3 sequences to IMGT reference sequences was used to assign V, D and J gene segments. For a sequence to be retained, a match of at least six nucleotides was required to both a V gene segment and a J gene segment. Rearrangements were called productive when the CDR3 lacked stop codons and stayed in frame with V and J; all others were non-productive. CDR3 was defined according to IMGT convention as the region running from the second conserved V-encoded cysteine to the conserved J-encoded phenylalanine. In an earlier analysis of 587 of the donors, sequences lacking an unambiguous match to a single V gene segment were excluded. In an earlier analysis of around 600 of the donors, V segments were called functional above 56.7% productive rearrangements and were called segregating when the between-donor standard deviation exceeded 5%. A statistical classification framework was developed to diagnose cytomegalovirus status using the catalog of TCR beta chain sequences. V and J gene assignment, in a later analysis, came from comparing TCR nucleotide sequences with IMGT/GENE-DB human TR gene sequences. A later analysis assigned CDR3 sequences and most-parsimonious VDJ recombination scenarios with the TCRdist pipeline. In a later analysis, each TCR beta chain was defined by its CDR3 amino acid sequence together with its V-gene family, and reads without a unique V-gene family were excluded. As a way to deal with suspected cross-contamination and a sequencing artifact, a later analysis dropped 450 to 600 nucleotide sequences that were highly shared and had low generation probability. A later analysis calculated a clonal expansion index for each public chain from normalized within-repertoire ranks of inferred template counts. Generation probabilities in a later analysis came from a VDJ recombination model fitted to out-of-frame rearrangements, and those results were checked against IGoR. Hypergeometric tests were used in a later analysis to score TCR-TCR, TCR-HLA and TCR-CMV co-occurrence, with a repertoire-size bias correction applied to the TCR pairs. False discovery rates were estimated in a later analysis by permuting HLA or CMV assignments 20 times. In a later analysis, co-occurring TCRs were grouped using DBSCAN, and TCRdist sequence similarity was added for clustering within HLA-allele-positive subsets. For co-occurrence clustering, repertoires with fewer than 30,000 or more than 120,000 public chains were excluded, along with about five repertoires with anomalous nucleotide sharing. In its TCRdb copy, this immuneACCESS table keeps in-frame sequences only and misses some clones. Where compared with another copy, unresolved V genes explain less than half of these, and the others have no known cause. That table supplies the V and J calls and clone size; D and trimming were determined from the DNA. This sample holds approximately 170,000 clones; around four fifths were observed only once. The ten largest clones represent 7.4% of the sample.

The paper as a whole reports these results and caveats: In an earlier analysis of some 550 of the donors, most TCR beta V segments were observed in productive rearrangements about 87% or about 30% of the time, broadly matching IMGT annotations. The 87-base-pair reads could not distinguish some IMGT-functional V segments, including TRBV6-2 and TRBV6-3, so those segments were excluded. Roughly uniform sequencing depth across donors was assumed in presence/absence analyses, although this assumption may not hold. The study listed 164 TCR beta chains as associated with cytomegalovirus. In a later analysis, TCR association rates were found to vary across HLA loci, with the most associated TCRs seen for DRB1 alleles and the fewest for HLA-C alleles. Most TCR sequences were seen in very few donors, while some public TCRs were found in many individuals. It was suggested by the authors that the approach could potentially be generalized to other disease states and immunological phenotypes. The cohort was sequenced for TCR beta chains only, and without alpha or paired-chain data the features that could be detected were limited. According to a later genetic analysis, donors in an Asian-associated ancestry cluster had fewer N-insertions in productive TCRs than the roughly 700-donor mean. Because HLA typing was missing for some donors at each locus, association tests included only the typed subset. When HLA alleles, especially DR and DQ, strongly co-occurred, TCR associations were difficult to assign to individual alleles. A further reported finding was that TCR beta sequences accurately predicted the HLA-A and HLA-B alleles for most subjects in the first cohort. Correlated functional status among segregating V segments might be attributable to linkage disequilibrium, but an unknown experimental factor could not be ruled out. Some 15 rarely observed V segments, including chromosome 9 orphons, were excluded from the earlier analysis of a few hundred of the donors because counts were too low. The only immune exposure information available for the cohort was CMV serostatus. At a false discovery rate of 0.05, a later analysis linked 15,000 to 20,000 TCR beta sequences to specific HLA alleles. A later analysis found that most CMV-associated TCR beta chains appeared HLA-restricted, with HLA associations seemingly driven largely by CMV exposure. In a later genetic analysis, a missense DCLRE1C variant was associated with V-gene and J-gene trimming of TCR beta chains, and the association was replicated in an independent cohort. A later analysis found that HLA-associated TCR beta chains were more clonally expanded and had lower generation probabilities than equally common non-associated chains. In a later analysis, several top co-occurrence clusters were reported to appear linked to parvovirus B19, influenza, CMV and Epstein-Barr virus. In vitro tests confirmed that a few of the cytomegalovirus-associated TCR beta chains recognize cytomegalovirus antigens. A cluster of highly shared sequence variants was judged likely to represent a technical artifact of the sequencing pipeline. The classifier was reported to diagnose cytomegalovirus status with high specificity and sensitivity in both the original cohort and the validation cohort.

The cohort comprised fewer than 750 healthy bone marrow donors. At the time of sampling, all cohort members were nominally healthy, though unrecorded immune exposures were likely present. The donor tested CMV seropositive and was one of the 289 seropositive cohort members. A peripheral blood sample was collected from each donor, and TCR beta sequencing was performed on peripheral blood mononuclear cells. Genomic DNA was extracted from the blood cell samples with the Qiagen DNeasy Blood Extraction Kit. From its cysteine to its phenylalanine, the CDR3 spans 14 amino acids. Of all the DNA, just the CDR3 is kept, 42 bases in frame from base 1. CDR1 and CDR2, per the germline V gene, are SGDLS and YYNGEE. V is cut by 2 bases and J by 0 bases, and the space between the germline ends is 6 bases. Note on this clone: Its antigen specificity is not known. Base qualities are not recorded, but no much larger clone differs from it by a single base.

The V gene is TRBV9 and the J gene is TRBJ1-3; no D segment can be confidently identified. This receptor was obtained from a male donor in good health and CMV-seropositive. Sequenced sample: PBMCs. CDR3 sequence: CASSVTGSGNTIYF. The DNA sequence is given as TGTGCCAGCAGCGTTACCGGCTCTGGAAACACCATATATTTT.